This entry describes one T cell receptor beta chain. Its antigen is not identified. The germline gives CDR1 MNHNS, CDR2 SASEGT. This CDR3 has 13 residues. J lost 5 bases, V lost 6 bases, and 4 bases had no gene match. This sample stems from a study of tumour-infiltrating T cells in Burkitt lymphoma. Turning to the study itself: All epidemiological Burkitt lymphoma subtypes were represented in the cohort. Overall and progression-free survival were predicted by productive clonality.

TCRdb keeps only in-frame clones here, not all; method: immunoSEQ multiplex PCR. The sample holds 46,000 or so clones, more than 25% seen once. Findings and caveats of the study: Several public clonotypes recurred in numerous Burkitt lymphoma patients.

Sequenced sample: tumor tissue. The chain employs TRBV6-1 and TRBJ1-2; 9 bases are shared with TRBD1. This receptor was taken from a human donor with Burkitt lymphoma. CDR3 in amino acids: CASRRTGDYGYTF. As DNA, the CDR3 is TGTGCCAGCAGGAGGACAGGGGATTATGGCTACACCTTC.